These T cell receptor beta chains were read from a single sample in a study of blood T cell repertoires in COVID-19. Method: immunoSEQ multiplex PCR; TCRdb's copy keeps in-frame clones and lacks some. The repertoire includes approximately 64,000 clones, over 75% of them detected once, and roughly 40% sits in the top ten. What was sequenced was peripheral blood. The receptors were gathered from a woman aged 55-70 years with COVID-19, enrolled during active disease. Each CDR3 is given with its conserved first and last residue. A D gene is named only where the DNA matches it firmly. Size is omitted from some rows. Given values are once, few, many or a class for expanded clones.

cdr3_aa: CASRETGRNTIYF
cdr3_nt: TGCGCCAGCAGGGAGACAGGTAGAAACACCATATATTTT
v_call: TRBV10-2
d_call: -
j_call: TRBJ1-3
clone_size: -

cdr3_aa: CASSHGQGYTEAFF
cdr3_nt: TGTGCCAGCAGCCACGGACAGGGTTACACTGAAGCTTTCTTT
v_call: TRBV5-6
d_call: TRBD1
j_call: TRBJ1-1
clone_size: -

cdr3_aa: CAWSHDTEAFF
cdr3_nt: TGTGCCTGGAGTCATGACACTGAAGCTTTCTTT
v_call: TRBV30
d_call: -
j_call: TRBJ1-1
clone_size: -

cdr3_aa: CASSPGQVNEKLFF
cdr3_nt: TGCGCCAGCAGCCCGGGACAGGTAAACGAAAAACTGTTTTTT
v_call: TRBV4-1
d_call: TRBD1
j_call: TRBJ1-4
clone_size: -

cdr3_aa: CAWRETGTGGARLVF
cdr3_nt: TGTGCCTGGAGGGAAACCGGGACAGGGGGCGCAAGGTTGGTCTTT
v_call: TRBV30
d_call: TRBD1
j_call: TRBJ1-6
clone_size: -

cdr3_aa: CAITPGPSGNTIYF
cdr3_nt: TGTGCCATCACCCCTGGGCCGTCTGGAAACACCATATATTTT
v_call: TRBV10-3
d_call: -
j_call: TRBJ1-3
clone_size: -

cdr3_aa: CASSEGLGQGYDYGYTF
cdr3_nt: TGTGCCAGCAGTGAGGGGCTAGGGCAGGGCTACGACTATGGCTACACCTTC
v_call: TRBV25-1
d_call: -
j_call: TRBJ1-2
clone_size: -

cdr3_aa: CATATQEDQPQHF
cdr3_nt: TGTGCCACCGCCACACAGGAAGATCAGCCCCAGCATTTT
v_call: TRBV19
d_call: -
j_call: TRBJ1-5
clone_size: -

cdr3_aa: CASTTGGQNQPQHF
cdr3_nt: TGTGCCAGCACGACAGGGGGCCAGAATCAGCCCCAGCATTTT
v_call: TRBV28
d_call: TRBD1
j_call: TRBJ1-5
clone_size: once

cdr3_aa: CAWSVWRELFF
cdr3_nt: TGTGCCTGGAGCGTGTGGCGGGAGCTGTTTTTT
v_call: TRBV30
d_call: -
j_call: TRBJ2-2
clone_size: -

cdr3_aa: CASKSGSYNEQFF
cdr3_nt: TGTGCCAGCAAAAGCGGATCCTACAATGAGCAGTTCTTC
v_call: TRBV2
d_call: -
j_call: TRBJ2-1
clone_size: -

cdr3_aa: CASSPWTGMNTEAFF
cdr3_nt: TGTGCCAGTAGTCCTTGGACAGGGATGAACACTGAAGCTTTCTTT
v_call: TRBV19
d_call: TRBD1
j_call: TRBJ1-1
clone_size: few

cdr3_aa: CASSEGYRIGTDTQYF
cdr3_nt: TGTGCCAGCAGTGAAGGATACAGGATTGGCACAGATACGCAGTATTTT
v_call: TRBV6-1
d_call: -
j_call: TRBJ2-3
clone_size: -

cdr3_aa: CASSPPSGYTEAFF
cdr3_nt: TGTGCCAGCTCACCACCGAGCGGTTACACTGAAGCTTTCTTT
v_call: TRBV18
d_call: -
j_call: TRBJ1-1
clone_size: once

cdr3_aa: CASSYYADKNEQFF
cdr3_nt: TGTGCCAGCAGTTATTATGCGGACAAAAATGAGCAGTTCTTC
v_call: TRBV6-2/TRBV6-3
d_call: -
j_call: TRBJ2-1
clone_size: -

cdr3_aa: CASSLGRGYYGYTF
cdr3_nt: TGTGCCAGCAGCCTTGGGCGGGGGTACTATGGCTACACCTTC
v_call: TRBV3-1/TRBV3-2
d_call: -
j_call: TRBJ1-2
clone_size: -

cdr3_aa: CASRRHYEQYF
cdr3_nt: TGTGCCAGTCGACGACACTACGAGCAGTACTTC
v_call: TRBV6-5
d_call: -
j_call: TRBJ2-7
clone_size: -

cdr3_aa: CASSYEQGGNYYGYTF
cdr3_nt: TGTGCCAGCAGTTACGAACAGGGGGGAAACTACTATGGCTACACCTTC
v_call: TRBV6-2/TRBV6-3
d_call: TRBD1
j_call: TRBJ1-2
clone_size: -